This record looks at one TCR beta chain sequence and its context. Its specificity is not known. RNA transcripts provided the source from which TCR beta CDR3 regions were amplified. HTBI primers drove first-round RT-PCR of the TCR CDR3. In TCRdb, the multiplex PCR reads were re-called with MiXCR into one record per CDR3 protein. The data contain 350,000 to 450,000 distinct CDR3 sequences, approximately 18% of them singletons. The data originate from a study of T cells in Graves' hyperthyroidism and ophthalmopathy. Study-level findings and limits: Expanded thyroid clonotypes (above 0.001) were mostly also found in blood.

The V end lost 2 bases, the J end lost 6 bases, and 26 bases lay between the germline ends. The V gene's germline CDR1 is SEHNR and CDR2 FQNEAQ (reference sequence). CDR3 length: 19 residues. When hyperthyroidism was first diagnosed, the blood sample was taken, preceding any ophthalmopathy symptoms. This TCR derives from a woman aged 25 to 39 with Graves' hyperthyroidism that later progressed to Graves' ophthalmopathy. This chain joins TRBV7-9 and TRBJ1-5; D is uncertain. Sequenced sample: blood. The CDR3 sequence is CASSLLYACRRAVRQPQHF. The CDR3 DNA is TGTGCCAGCAGCTTACTTTACGCCTGTAGACGGGCGGTTCGTCAGCCCCAGCATTTT.